The rows below give T cell receptor beta chains drawn from one sample of a study of immune evolution from preneoplasia to lung adenocarcinoma. TCRdb's copy holds only in-frame clones and misses some; the assay was immunoSEQ multiplex PCR. Among 9,500 to 10,000 clones listed, 88% were seen once. The sequenced sample consisted of FFPE invasive lung adenocarcinoma tissue. The receptors were sampled from a person between 65 and 80 years old with invasive lung adenocarcinoma. Some clones in this sample may be carry-over from other donors' samples. CDR3s include the opening cysteine and the closing phenylalanine or tryptophan. A D gene is named only where the DNA matches it firmly. Clone size is not always given. Where it is, it says once, few, many or a class for expanded clones.

v_gene,abundance,d_gene,j_gene,CDR3aa,CDR3nt
TRBV5-8,-,TRBD1,TRBJ2-5,CASSEGDRGLQETQYF,TGTGCCAGCAGCGAGGGGGACAGGGGGCTTCAAGAGACCCAGTACTTC
TRBV7-2,-,TRBD2,TRBJ2-7,CASSQGSSGSDEQYF,TGTGCCAGCAGCCAAGGCTCTAGCGGGAGTGACGAGCAGTACTTC
TRBV21-1,-,-,TRBJ1-5,CASSKVGWGQGADSNQPQHF,-
TRBV2,few,TRBD1,TRBJ2-5,CASKDRGIIKTQYF,TGTGCCAGCAAAGACAGGGGAATCATAAAGACCCAGTACTTC
TRBV5-4,few,-,TRBJ2-7,CASSRLGSGEQYF,TGTGCCAGCAGCCGCCTCGGCTCCGGCGAGCAGTACTTC
TRBV30,once,-,TRBJ1-1,CAWSEGGVSVNTEAFF,TGTGCCTGGAGTGAGGGGGGGGTCTCAGTGAACACTGAAGCTTTCTTT
TRBV28,once,-,TRBJ1-1,CASSFLQGVSEAFF,TGTGCCAGCAGTTTCCTTCAGGGAGTCTCTGAAGCTTTCTTT
TRBV30,once,-,TRBJ1-2,CALGRQGYGYTF,TGTGCCTTGGGGCGCCAGGGCTATGGCTACACCTTC
TRBV12-5,-,TRBD1,TRBJ2-5,CASAPGQGAPGQYF,TGTGCTAGTGCTCCGGGACAGGGGGCTCCGGGCCAGTACTTC
TRBV27,-,-,TRBJ2-7,CASSLGPSYEQYF,TGTGCCAGCAGTCTGGGGCCCTCATACGAGCAGTACTTC
TRBV11-2,-,-,TRBJ2-2,CASSLAVGELFF,TGTGCCAGCAGCTTAGCAGTCGGGGAGCTGTTTTTT
TRBV5-5,-,-,TRBJ2-5,CASILSHRAPPETQYF,TGTGCCAGCATCCTTTCACACAGGGCGCCCCCGGAGACCCAGTACTTC
TRBV28,once,TRBD1,TRBJ2-7,CASTNSGGEYEQYF,TGTGCCAGCACCAACTCAGGGGGCGAGTACGAGCAGTACTTC
TRBV30,-,TRBD1,TRBJ2-1,CAWSGTGYNEQFF,TGTGCCTGGAGTGGGACAGGCTACAATGAGCAGTTCTTC
TRBV25-1,-,-,TRBJ1-2,CASSEGGVGYGYTF,TGTGCCAGCAGTGAAGGGGGCGTGGGGTATGGCTACACCTTC
TRBV11-2,-,-,TRBJ2-5,CASSPDRFQETQYF,TGTGCCAGCAGCCCGGACAGATTCCAAGAGACCCAGTACTTC
TRBV18,-,-,TRBJ2-2,CASSFNTGELFF,TGTGCCAGCTCGTTTAACACCGGGGAGCTGTTTTTT
TRBV7-8,-,-,TRBJ1-2,CASSTQRTNYGYTF,TGTGCCAGCAGCACTCAGAGGACTAACTATGGCTACACCTTC
TRBV15,-,-,TRBJ2-5,CATTAGYQETQYF,TGTGCCACCACAGCGGGTTACCAAGAGACCCAGTACTTC
TRBV9,-,-,TRBJ1-3,CASSVEVTPGASGNTIYF,TGTGCCAGCAGCGTAGAGGTAACCCCCGGGGCCTCTGGAAACACCATATATTTT
TRBV29-1,-,-,TRBJ1-4,CSVAGWTEKLFF,TGCAGCGTTGCGGGGTGGACTGAAAAACTGTTTTTT
TRBV14,-,-,TRBJ1-5,CASSQDYHQPQHF,TGTGCCAGCAGCCAAGATTATCATCAGCCCCAGCATTTT
TRBV9,-,-,TRBJ1-1,CASSAASGNTEAFF,TGTGCCAGCAGCGCTGCCTCGGGGAACACTGAAGCTTTCTTT
TRBV7-8,-,-,TRBJ1-2,CASSYAGIRGYTF,TGTGCCAGCAGCTACGCTGGGATTCGAGGCTACACCTTC
TRBV18,-,-,TRBJ1-4,CASSRSVRQPSYEKLFF,TGTGCCAGCTCCCGGTCAGTCCGCCAACCAAGCTATGAAAAACTGTTTTTT
TRBV5-1,-,-,TRBJ1-1,CASSNGRNTEAFF,TGCGCCAGCAGCAACGGACGGAACACTGAAGCTTTCTTT
TRBV5-1,-,-,TRBJ1-4,CASSLGRDNEKLFF,TGCGCCAGCAGCCTAGGCCGAGACAATGAAAAACTGTTTTTT
TRBV28,-,TRBD1,TRBJ2-7,CASSWARDSPYEQYF,TGTGCCAGCAGTTGGGCCCGGGACAGCCCCTACGAGCAGTACTTC
TRBV7-8,-,-,TRBJ1-5,CASSTTFDQPQHF,TGTGCCAGCAGCACTACCTTTGATCAGCCCCAGCATTTT
TRBV29-1,-,-,TRBJ2-5,CSVEDRRGETQYF,TGCAGCGTTGAAGATCGGAGGGGAGAGACCCAGTACTTC
TRBV18,-,TRBD2,TRBJ2-1,CASSRTSGSGSYNEQFF,TGTGCCAGCTCACGGACTAGCGGGAGTGGCTCCTACAATGAGCAGTTCTTC
TRBV30,-,TRBD1,TRBJ2-3,CAWSGSGGVTDTQYF,TGTGCCTGGAGTGGGTCAGGGGGCGTCACAGATACGCAGTATTTT
TRBV14,few,-,TRBJ2-7,CASSQAYEQYF,TGTGCCAGCAGCCAAGCCTACGAGCAGTACTTC
TRBV30,-,-,TRBJ2-7,CAWSVNGEQYF,TGTGCCTGGAGTGTAAACGGCGAGCAGTACTTC
TRBV25-1,-,TRBD2,TRBJ2-3,CASSKGLAPVHTQYF,TGTGCCAGCAGTAAGGGACTAGCCCCCGTACATACGCAGTATTTT
TRBV7-8,once,TRBD2,TRBJ2-1,CASSLVASGSSYNEQFF,TGTGCCAGCAGTCTAGTGGCTAGCGGGAGCTCCTACAATGAGCAGTTCTTC
TRBV5-1,-,-,TRBJ1-1,CASSSTGTGTEAFF,TGCGCCAGCAGCTCCACAGGGACTGGCACTGAAGCTTTCTTT
TRBV25-1,-,TRBD1,TRBJ2-1,CASSEPGQGDYEQFF,TGTGCCAGCAGTGAACCGGGACAGGGGGACTATGAGCAGTTCTTC
TRBV7-6,-,-,TRBJ1-1,CASSPYGGGNTEAFF,TGTGCCAGCAGCCCATACGGCGGCGGGAACACTGAAGCTTTCTTT
TRBV29-1,-,-,TRBJ2-3,CSVEGSADTQYF,TGCAGCGTTGAAGGTAGCGCAGATACGCAGTATTTT
TRBV2,-,-,TRBJ1-5,CASSARPGGGNQPQHF,TGTGCCAGCAGTGCTCGCCCCGGCGGGGGCAATCAGCCCCAGCATTTT
TRBV9,-,-,TRBJ1-1,CASSASPHTEAFF,TGTGCCAGCAGCGCTTCCCCTCACACTGAAGCTTTCTTT
TRBV2,-,-,TRBJ1-2,CASSEQSGELAGYTF,TGTGCCAGCAGTGAACAGTCAGGGGAACTTGCTGGCTACACCTTC
TRBV9,few,-,TRBJ2-5,CASSADLGAGYQETQYF,TGTGCCAGCAGCGCAGACTTGGGGGCAGGGTACCAAGAGACCCAGTACTTC
TRBV7-6,-,TRBD1,TRBJ2-7,CASSLVPGQVYEQYF,TGTGCCAGCAGCTTAGTCCCGGGACAGGTTTACGAGCAGTACTTC
TRBV27,-,TRBD1,TRBJ1-5,CASSLTGTGIQPQHF,TGTGCCAGCAGTTTAACCGGGACAGGGATTCAGCCCCAGCATTTT
TRBV6-1,-,-,TRBJ2-1,CASTNRDNEQFF,TGTGCCAGCACAAACCGAGACAATGAGCAGTTCTTC
TRBV5-8,-,TRBD2,TRBJ2-7,CASSVGGLPREQYF,TGTGCCAGCAGCGTCGGGGGGTTACCGAGGGAGCAGTACTTC
TRBV27,-,-,TRBJ1-4,CASSPQAWAGEKLFF,TGTGCCAGCAGCCCCCAGGCATGGGCAGGTGAAAAACTGTTTTTT
TRBV15,once,-,TRBJ1-1,CATSREEGLNTEAFF,TGTGCCACCAGCAGAGAAGAGGGACTGAACACTGAAGCTTTCTTT
TRBV10-1,large,-,TRBJ2-3,CASSIRRGDTQYF,TGCGCCAGCAGTATTCGTAGAGGAGATACGCAGTATTTT
TRBV29-1,-,TRBD2,TRBJ2-5,CSVDPSRGRGSETQYF,TGCAGCGTTGACCCCTCCCGCGGGAGGGGGAGTGAGACCCAGTACTTC
TRBV28,once,-,TRBJ2-6,CASSNSYSGANVLTF,TGTGCCAGCAGTAACTCCTACTCTGGGGCCAACGTCCTGACTTTC
TRBV6-6,once,-,TRBJ2-7,CASSYPPEEQYF,TGTGCCAGCAGTTACCCACCGGAGGAGCAGTACTTC